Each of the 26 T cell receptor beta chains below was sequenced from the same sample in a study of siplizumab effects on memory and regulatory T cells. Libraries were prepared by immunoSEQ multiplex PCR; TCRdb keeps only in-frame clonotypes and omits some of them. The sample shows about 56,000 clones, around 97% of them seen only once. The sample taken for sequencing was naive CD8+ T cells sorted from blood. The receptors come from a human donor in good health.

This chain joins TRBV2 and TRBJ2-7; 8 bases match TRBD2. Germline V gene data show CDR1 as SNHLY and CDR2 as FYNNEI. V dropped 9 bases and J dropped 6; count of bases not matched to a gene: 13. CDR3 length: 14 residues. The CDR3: CARGERENKAEQYF. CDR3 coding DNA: TGTGCCAGAGGGGAGCGGGAGAATAAAGCCGAGCAGTACTTC.

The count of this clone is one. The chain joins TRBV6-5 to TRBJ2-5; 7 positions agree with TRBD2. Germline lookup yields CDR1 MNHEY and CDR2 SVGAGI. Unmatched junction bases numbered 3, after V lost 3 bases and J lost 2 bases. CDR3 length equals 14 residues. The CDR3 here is CASSYSGPQETQYF. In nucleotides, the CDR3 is TGTGCCAGCAGTTATAGCGGGCCGCAAGAGACCCAGTACTTC.

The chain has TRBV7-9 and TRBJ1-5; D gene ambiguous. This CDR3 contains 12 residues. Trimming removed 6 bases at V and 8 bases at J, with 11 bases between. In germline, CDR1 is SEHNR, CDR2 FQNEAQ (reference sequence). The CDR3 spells CASSVGPEPQHF. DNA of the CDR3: TGTGCCAGCAGTGTGGGTCCTGAGCCCCAGCATTTT.

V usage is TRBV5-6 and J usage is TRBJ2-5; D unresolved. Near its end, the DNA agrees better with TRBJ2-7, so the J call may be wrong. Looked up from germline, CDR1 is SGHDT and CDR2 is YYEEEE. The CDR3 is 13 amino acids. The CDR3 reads CASSFRNSYEQYF. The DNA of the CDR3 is TGTGCCAGCAGCTTTCGGAACTCCTACGAGCAGTACTTC.

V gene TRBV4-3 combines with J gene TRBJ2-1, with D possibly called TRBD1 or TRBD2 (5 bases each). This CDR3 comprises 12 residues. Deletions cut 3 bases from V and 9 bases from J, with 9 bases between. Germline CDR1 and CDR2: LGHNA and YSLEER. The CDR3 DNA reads TGCGCCAGCAGCCAGAGGGACGCTGAGCAGTTCTTC. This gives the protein CASSQRDAEQFF.

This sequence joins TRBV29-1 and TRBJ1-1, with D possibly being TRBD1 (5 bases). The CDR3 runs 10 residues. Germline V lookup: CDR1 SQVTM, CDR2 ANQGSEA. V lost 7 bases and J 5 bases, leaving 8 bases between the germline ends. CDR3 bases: TGCAGCGCCGGGGGGACTGAAGCTTTCTTT. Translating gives CSAGGTEAFF. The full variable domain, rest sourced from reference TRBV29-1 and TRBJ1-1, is SAVISQKPSRDICQRGTSLTIQCQVDSQVTMMFWYRQQPGQSLTLIATANQGSEATYESGFVIDKFPISRPNLTFSTLTVSNMSPEDSSIYLCSAGGTEAFFGQGTRLTVV.

CDR3 nucleotides: TGCGCCAGCAGCTTAGGATCCTCCTACGAGCAGTACTTC. Its protein product is CASSLGSSYEQYF. The chain combines TRBV5-1 with TRBJ2-7, with D unresolved. The CDR3 extends over 13 amino acids. The V gene's germline CDR1 is SGHRS and CDR2 YFSETQ. V lost 2 bases and J 0 bases, leaving 6 bases between the germline ends.

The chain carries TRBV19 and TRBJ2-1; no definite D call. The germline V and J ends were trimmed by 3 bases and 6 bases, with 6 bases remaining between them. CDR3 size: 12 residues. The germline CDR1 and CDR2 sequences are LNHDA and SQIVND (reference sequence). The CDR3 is CASSIDVNEQFF. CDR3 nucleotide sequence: TGTGCCAGTAGTATTGATGTCAATGAGCAGTTCTTC.

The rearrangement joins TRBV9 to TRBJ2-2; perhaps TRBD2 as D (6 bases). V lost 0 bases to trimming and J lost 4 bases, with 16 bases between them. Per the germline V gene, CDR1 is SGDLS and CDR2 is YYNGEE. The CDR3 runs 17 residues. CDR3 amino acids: CASSVDSPVSGTGELFF. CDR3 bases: TGTGCCAGCAGCGTAGACTCCCCGGTTAGCGGCACCGGGGAGCTGTTTTTT. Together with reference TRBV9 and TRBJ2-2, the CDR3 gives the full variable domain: DSGVTQTPKHLITATGQRVTLRCSPRSGDLSVYWYQQSLDQGLQFLIQYYNGEERAKGNILERFSAQQFPDLHSELNLSSLELGDSALYFCASSVDSPVSGTGELFFGEGSRLTVL.

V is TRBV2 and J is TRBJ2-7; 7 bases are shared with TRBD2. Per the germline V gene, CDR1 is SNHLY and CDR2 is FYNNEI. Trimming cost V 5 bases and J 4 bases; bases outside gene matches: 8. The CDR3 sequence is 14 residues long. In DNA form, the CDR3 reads TGTGCCAGCAGTATACGAAGCGGGGCTTACGAGCAGTACTTC. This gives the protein CASSIRSGAYEQYF.

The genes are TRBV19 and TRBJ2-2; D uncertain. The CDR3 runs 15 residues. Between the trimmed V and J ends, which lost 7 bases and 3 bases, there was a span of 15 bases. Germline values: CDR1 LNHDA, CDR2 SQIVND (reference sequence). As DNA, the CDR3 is TGTGCCAGTAACTCCGTCCCTACGGACACCGGGGAGCTGTTTTTT. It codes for CASNSVPTDTGELFF.

The CDR3 protein is CASSYSSAIYEQYF. The DNA for the CDR3 is TGTGCCAGCAGTTACTCTAGCGCGATCTACGAGCAGTACTTC. V usage is TRBV6-6 and J usage is TRBJ2-7, with D possibly TRBD2 on 5 matching bases. The CDR3 loop spans 14 amino acids. CDR1 is MNHNY and CDR2 is SVGAGI in the germline V gene (reference sequence). The germline V and J ends were trimmed by 0 bases and 3 bases, with 9 bases remaining between them.

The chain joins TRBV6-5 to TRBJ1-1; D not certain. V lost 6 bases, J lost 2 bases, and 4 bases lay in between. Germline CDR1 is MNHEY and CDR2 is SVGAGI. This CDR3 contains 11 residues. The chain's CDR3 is CASRTNTEAFF. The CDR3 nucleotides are TGTGCCAGCAGAACTAACACTGAAGCTTTCTTT.

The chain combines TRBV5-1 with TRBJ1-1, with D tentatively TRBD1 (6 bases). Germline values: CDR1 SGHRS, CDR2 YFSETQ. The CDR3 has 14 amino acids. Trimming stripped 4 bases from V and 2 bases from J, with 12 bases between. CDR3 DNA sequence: TGCGCCAGCAGCACAACAGGGTTCAACACTGAAGCTTTCTTT. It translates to CASSTTGFNTEAFF.

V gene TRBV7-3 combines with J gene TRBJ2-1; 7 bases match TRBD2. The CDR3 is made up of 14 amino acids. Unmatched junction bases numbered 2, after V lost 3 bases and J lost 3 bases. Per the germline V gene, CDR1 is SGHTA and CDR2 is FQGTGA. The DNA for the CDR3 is TGTGCCAGCAGCTTTGGCGGGGGCTACAATGAGCAGTTCTTC. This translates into CASSFGGGYNEQFF.

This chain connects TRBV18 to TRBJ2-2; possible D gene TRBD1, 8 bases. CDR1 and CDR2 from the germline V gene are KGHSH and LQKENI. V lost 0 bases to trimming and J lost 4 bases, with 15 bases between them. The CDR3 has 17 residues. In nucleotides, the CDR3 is TGTGCCAGCTCACCACCTACGGACAGGGAGGGCACCGGGGAGCTGTTTTTT. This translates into CASSPPTDREGTGELFF.

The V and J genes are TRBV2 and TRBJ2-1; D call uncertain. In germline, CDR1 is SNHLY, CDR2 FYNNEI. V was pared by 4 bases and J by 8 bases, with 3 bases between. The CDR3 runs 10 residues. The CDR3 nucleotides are TGTGCCAGCAGTGGCCATGAGCAGTTCTTC. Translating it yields CASSGHEQFF.

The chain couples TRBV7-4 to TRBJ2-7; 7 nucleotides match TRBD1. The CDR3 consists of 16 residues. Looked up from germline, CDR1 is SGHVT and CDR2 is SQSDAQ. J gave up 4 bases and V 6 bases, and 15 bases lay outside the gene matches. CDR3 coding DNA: TGTGCCAGCAGACCTTCCCATTGGACAGGCACTTACGAGCAGTACTTC. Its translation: CASRPSHWTGTYEQYF. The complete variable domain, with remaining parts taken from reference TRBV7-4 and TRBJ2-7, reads GAGVSQSPRYKVAKRGRDVALRCDSISGHVTLYWYRQTLGQGSEVLTYSQSDAQRDKSGRPSGRFSAERPERSVSTLKIQRTEQGDSAVYLCASRPSHWTGTYEQYFGPGTRLTVT.

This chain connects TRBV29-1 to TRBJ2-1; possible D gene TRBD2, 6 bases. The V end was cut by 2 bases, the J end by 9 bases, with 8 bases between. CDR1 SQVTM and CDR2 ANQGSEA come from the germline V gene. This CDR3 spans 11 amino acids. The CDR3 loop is CSVEPGSEQFF. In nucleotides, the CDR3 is TGCAGCGTTGAACCCGGGAGTGAGCAGTTCTTC.

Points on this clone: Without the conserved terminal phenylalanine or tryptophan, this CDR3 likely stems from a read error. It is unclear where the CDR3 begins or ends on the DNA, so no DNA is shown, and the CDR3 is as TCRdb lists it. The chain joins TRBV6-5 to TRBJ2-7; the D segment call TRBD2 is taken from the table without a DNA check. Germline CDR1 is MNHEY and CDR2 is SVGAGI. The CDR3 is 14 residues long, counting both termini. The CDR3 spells CASSYGCGGPTATL.

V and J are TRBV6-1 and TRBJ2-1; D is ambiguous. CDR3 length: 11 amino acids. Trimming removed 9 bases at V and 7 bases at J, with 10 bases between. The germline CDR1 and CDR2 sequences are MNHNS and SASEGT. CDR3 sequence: CASPEWNEQFF. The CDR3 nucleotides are TGTGCCAGTCCGGAGTGGAATGAGCAGTTCTTC.

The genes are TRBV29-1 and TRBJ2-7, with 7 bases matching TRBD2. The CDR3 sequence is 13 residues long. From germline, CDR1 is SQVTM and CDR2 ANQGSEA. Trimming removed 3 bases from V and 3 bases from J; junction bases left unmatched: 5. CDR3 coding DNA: TGCAGCGTTGAGGAATCTAGCGGCTACGAGCAGTACTTC. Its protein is CSVEESSGYEQYF.

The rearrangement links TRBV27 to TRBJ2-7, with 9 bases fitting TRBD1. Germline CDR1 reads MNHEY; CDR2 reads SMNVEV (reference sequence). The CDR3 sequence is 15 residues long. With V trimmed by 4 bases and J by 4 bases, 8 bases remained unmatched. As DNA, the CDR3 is TGTGCCAGCAGTTCCCCCGGGACAGGGTCATACGAGCAGTACTTC. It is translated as CASSSPGTGSYEQYF.

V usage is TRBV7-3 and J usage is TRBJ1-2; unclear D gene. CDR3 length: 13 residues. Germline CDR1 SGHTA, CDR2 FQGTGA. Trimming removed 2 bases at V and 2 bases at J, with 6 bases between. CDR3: CASSLRANYGYTF. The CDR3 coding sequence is TGTGCCAGCAGCTTACGGGCGAACTATGGCTACACCTTC.

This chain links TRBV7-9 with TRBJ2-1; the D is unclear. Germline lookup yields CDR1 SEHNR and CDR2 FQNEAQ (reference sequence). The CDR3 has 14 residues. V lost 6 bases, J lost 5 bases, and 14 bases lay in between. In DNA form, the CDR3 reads TGTGCCAGCAGTCTAATGCCAGGCCACAATGAGCAGTTCTTC. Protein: CASSLMPGHNEQFF.

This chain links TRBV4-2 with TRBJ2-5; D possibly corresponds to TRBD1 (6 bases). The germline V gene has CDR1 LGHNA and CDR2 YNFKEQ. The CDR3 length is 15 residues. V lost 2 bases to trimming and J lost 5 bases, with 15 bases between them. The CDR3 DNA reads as TGTGCCAGCAGCCAATGGGACACATCTATGGAGACCCAGTACTTC. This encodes CASSQWDTSMETQYF.